These 11 T cell receptor beta chains were sequenced from one sample in a study of shared clonotypes between healthy human individuals. The naive CD8 population came from CD45RO-negative cells selected for CCR7, without terminally differentiated effector memory CD45RA+ cells. The protocol was immunoSEQ multiplex PCR, while the TCRdb copy is restricted to in-frame clones and leaves out a portion. The repertoire consists of about 2,200,000 clones, with around 93% occurring once and the leading ten covering around 1.7%. What was sequenced was naive CD8+ T cells from PBMCs. The receptors here all came from a man younger than 35 in good health. Some clones in this sample may be carry-over from other donors' samples.

The table lists this clone with a few counts. The chain combines TRBV9 with TRBJ1-1, with D uncertain. Germline V gene lookup returns CDR1 SGDLS and CDR2 YYNGEE. This CDR3 has 13 amino acids. V was cut by 2 bases and J by 2 bases, with 7 bases left in between. CDR3 sequence (DNA): TGTGCCAGCAGCGTTTACCAAAACACTGAAGCTTTCTTT. Its translation is CASSVYQNTEAFF.

The chain has TRBV7-2 and TRBJ2-7; 10 nucleotides match TRBD1. Germline values: CDR1 SGHTA, CDR2 FQGNSA. The CDR3 loop spans 14 amino acids. The junction had 4 bases not matched to a gene; V was cut back by 1 base and J by 7 bases. CDR3 residues: CASSLVGTGVEQYF. The CDR3 DNA reads TGTGCCAGCAGCTTAGTTGGGACAGGGGTTGAGCAGTACTTC. Drawing the rest from reference TRBV7-2 and TRBJ2-7, the complete variable domain is GAGVSQSPSNKVTEKGKDVELRCDPISGHTALYWYRQSLGQGLEFLIYFQGNSAPDKSGLPSDRFSAERTGGSVSTLTIQRTQQEDSAVYLCASSLVGTGVEQYFGPGTRLTVT.

The chain joins TRBV19 to TRBJ1-3; 9 bases are a match to TRBD1. The junction had 8 bases not matched to a gene; V was cut back by 6 bases and J by 2 bases. There are 16 residues in the CDR3. The germline CDR1 and CDR2 sequences are LNHDA and SQIVND (reference sequence). The chain's CDR3 is CASSLIQGAPGNTIYF. Here the CDR3 DNA reads TGTGCCAGTAGCCTTATACAGGGGGCGCCTGGAAACACCATATATTTT.

The V gene is TRBV5-6, the J gene TRBJ2-2; no reliable D call. Germline-derived CDR1 and CDR2 are SGHDT and YYEEEE. The V gene lost 4 bases and the J gene lost 4 bases, with 14 bases spanning the gap. This CDR3 is built from 15 residues. The CDR3 bases are TGTGCCAGCAGCCTTGCCCAAACGGGCACCGGGGAGCTGTTTTTT. This codes for CASSLAQTGTGELFF.

The rearrangement links TRBV27 to TRBJ2-1; 9 bases line up with TRBD2. The CDR3 covers 15 residues. Germline CDR1 reads MNHEY; CDR2 reads SMNVEV (reference sequence). Trimming cost V 0 bases and J 6 bases; bases outside gene matches: 3. This CDR3 reads CASSLSSGSANEQFF. CDR3 DNA: TGTGCCAGCAGTTTATCTAGCGGGAGCGCCAATGAGCAGTTCTTC.

Here the CDR3 reads CASSPAGYGYTF. CDR3 nucleotides: TGTGCCAGCAGTCCAGCCGGCTATGGCTACACCTTC. V is TRBV27 and J is TRBJ1-2, with no clear D. The CDR3 is 12 amino acids. Germline assignment: CDR1 MNHEY and CDR2 SMNVEV (reference sequence). V lost 5 bases and J 4 bases, leaving 8 bases between the germline ends.

The chain joins TRBV28 to TRBJ1-2; D not certain. Trimming removed 2 bases from V and 10 bases from J, with 14 bases in between. Per germline, CDR1 MDHEN and CDR2 SYDVKM. The CDR3 runs to 13 residues. CDR3 region: CASSLGSSQVYTF. CDR3 DNA sequence: TGTGCCAGCAGTTTAGGTTCCAGCCAGGTCTACACCTTC.

This chain's CDR3 is CASSYPSGAEQFF. The CDR3 bases are TGCGCCAGCAGTTATCCTAGCGGGGCGGAGCAGTTCTTC. V and J are TRBV10-2 and TRBJ2-1; 9 bases match TRBD2. The CDR3 is 13 residues long. V shed 5 bases and J 10 bases; nucleotides not matched to a gene: 6. Germline values: CDR1 WSHSY, CDR2 SAAADI.

This rearrangement joins TRBV6-5 to TRBJ2-7; D is undetermined. The CDR3 runs 16 residues. The V end lost 2 bases, the J end lost 2 bases, and 16 bases lay between the germline ends. Germline loops: CDR1 MNHEY, CDR2 SVGAGI. CDR3 in amino acids: CASSYGLSPGTYEQYF. CDR3 sequence (DNA): TGTGCCAGCAGTTACGGTCTATCTCCAGGCACCTACGAGCAGTACTTC.

V gene TRBV29-1 combines with J gene TRBJ1-2; the D is unclear. Trimming removed 0 bases at V and 3 bases at J, with 8 bases between. This CDR3 is 13 amino acids long. Germline CDR1 SQVTM, CDR2 ANQGSEA. In nucleotides, the CDR3 is TGCAGCGTTGAAGAGCGCAGCGACTATGGCTACACCTTC. It specifies CSVEERSDYGYTF.

The rearrangement uses TRBV5-4 and TRBJ2-5; 8 nucleotides agree with TRBD2. V shed 2 bases, J shed 2 bases, and the junction held 8 bases outside the gene matches. Germline V gene data show CDR1 as SGHNT and CDR2 as YYREEE (reference sequence). This CDR3 is 16 amino acids long. The CDR3 bases are TGTGCCAGCAGCTTTTGGCGGGCTAGCGGGCAAGAGACCCAGTACTTC. This sequence encodes CASSFWRASGQETQYF.